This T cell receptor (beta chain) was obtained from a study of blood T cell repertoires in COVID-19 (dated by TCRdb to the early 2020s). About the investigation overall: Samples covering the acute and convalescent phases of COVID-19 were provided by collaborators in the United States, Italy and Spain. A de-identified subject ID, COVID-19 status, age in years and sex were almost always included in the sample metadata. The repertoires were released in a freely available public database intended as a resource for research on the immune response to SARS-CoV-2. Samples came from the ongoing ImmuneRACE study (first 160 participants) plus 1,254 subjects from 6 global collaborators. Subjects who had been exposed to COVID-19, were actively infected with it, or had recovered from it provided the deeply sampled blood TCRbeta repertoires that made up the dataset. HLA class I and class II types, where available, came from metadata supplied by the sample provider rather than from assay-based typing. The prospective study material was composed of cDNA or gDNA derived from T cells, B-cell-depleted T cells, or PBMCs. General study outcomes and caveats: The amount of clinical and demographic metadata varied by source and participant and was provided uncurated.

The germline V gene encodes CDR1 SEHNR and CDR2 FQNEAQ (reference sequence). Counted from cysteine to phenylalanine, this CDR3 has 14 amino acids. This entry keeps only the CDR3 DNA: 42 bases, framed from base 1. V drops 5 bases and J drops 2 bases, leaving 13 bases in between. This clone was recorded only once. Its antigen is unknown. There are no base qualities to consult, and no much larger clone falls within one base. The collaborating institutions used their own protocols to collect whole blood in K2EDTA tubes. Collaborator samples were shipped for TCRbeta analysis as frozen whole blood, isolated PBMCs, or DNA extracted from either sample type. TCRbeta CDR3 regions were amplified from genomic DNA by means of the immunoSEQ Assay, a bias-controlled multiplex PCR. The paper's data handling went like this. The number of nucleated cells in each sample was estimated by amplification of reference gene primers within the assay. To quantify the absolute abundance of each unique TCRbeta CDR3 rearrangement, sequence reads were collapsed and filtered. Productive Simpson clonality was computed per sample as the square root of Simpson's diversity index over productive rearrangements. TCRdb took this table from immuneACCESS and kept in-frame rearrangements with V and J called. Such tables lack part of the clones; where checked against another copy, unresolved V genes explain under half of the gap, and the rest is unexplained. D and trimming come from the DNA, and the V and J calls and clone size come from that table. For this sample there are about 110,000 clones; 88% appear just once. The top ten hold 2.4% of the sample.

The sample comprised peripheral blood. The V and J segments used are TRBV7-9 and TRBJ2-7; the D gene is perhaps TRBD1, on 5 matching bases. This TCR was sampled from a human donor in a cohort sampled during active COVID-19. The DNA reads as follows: TGTGCCAGCAGCAGGAGTGGGGCCGCCTACGAGCAGTACTTC. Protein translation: CASSRSGAAYEQYF.